This T cell receptor (beta chain) is from a study of cytomegalovirus exposure and HLA in healthy donors. Study-level results: Cytomegalovirus-associated status was assigned to more than 150 TCR beta chains.

Donors counted as nominally healthy when sampled, yet unrecorded immune exposures were likely. The PCR employed 60 Vbeta primers together with 13 Jbeta primers. The assay was immunoSEQ multiplex PCR, and TCRdb's table has in-frame clones only and misses some. Of about 170,000 clones listed, around 78% are singletons. With regard to this clone: Its antigen is not identified. Different DNA sequences within this sample yield the same CDR3.

The CDR3 is made up of 13 amino acids. Germline-derived CDR1 and CDR2 are SGHTA and FQGNSA. V gave up 2 bases and J gave up 2 bases, with 4 bases separating them. The clonotype originates from a woman younger than 45 in good health and CMV-seropositive. This chain uses TRBV7-2 with TRBJ1-5; no clear D. The specimen sequenced was PBMCs. This chain's CDR3 is CASSLQGNQPQHF. CDR3 DNA: TGTGCCAGCAGCTTACAGGGCAATCAGCCCCAGCATTTT. The complete variable domain, with remaining parts taken from reference TRBV7-2 and TRBJ1-5, reads GAGVSQSPSNKVTEKGKDVELRCDPISGHTALYWYRQSLGQGLEFLIYFQGNSAPDKSGLPSDRFSAERTGGSVSTLTIQRTQQEDSAVYLCASSLQGNQPQHFGDGTRLSIL.